This is a list of T cell receptor beta chains from one sample in a study of control samples from healthy donors and cancer patients. Sequencing was performed with immunoSEQ multiplex PCR; in TCRdb, only in-frame clones are kept and a portion is missing. The data contain tens of thousands of clones, 87% of them singletons. The specimen was blood. These receptors were taken from a woman between 45 and 60 years old in good health. The CDR3 runs from the conserved cysteine through the conserved F or W. Each record gives: CDR3 DNA, CDR3 protein, D gene, V gene, clone size, J gene. A D gene is named only where the DNA matches it firmly. Some rows have no size entry. The others give once, few or many, or a class for an expanded clone.

TGTGCCAGCAGCCCCATGGTGGAGACCCAGTACTTC | CASSPMVETQYF | . | TRBV7-8 | . | TRBJ2-5
TGTGCCAGCAGTTTAGTCAGCTCCTACGAGCAGTACTTC | CASSLVSSYEQYF | . | TRBV12-3/TRBV12-4 | . | TRBJ2-7
TGTGCCAGCAGCCTGGGCTCCTCTAACACCGGGGAGCTGTTTTTT | CASSLGSSNTGELFF | . | TRBV7-9 | . | TRBJ2-2
TGTGCCAGCAGCCTTAATACAGGGACACGGGAGCAGTACTTC | CASSLNTGTREQYF | . | TRBV5-5 | . | TRBJ2-7
TGCGCCAGCAGCCAAGATACCCACAATGAGCAGTTCTTC | CASSQDTHNEQFF | . | TRBV4-1 | . | TRBJ2-1
TGTGCCAGCAGTGAGGGGGGGACTAGCGGGTTAGCCAAAAACATTCAGTACTTC | CASSEGGTSGLAKNIQYF | TRBD2 | TRBV6-1 | once | TRBJ2-4
TGCGCCAGCAGCTTGGCCCCAGGGGTCGAAAACTATGGCTACACCTTC | CASSLAPGVENYGYTF | . | TRBV5-1 | once | TRBJ1-2
TGTGCCAGCAGTTACCGCCAGGGGGGGAACACTGAAGCTTTCTTT | CASSYRQGGNTEAFF | TRBD1 | TRBV6-5 | few | TRBJ1-1
TGTGCCTGGAGTTCCGGGACAGGGGGCACCGGGGAGCTGTTTTTT | CAWSSGTGGTGELFF | TRBD1 | TRBV30 | . | TRBJ2-2
TGTGCCACCAGCAGAGAGGGACAGGACGAGCAGTACTTC | CATSREGQDEQYF | TRBD1 | TRBV15 | once | TRBJ2-7
TGTGCCAGCAGCTCAGGGACAGGCACTAGCACAGATACGCAGTATTTT | CASSSGTGTSTDTQYF | TRBD1 | TRBV7-6 | few | TRBJ2-3
TGTGCCAGCAGTGAACTAAGACTAGCGGGAGTGACCTACGAGCAGTACTTC | CASSELRLAGVTYEQYF | TRBD2 | TRBV2 | . | TRBJ2-7
TGTGCCAGCAGCCAAGGCTGGGACAGGATCTACGAGCAGTACTTC | CASSQGWDRIYEQYF | TRBD1 | TRBV6-5 | . | TRBJ2-7
TGCGCCAGCAGCCAAGAACCCTCCAATGAGCAGTTCTTC | CASSQEPSNEQFF | . | TRBV4-1 | . | TRBJ2-1
TGTGCCAGCTCACCACCGGTAGCCCAAGAGACCCAGTACTTC | CASSPPVAQETQYF | . | TRBV18 | . | TRBJ2-5
TGCAGTGCTAGTAGGGGACAGGGGGGCTATAATTCACCCCTCCACTTT | CSASRGQGGYNSPLHF | TRBD1 | TRBV20-1 | . | TRBJ1-6
TGTGCCAGCAGCTTAATACCGGTGTCTAGCACAGATACGCAGTATTTT | CASSLIPVSSTDTQYF | . | TRBV7-6 | . | TRBJ2-3
TGTGCCAGCAGCTTAGATACGGGTCGTCGGTCAGATACGCAGTATTTT | CASSLDTGRRSDTQYF | . | TRBV7-6 | . | TRBJ2-3
TGTGCCAGCAGTGAACTCGTTTCTGGGGCCAACGTCCTGACTTTC | CASSELVSGANVLTF | . | TRBV9 | . | TRBJ2-6
TGCGCCATTCAGTCTGGTGAGAACACTGAAGCTTTCTTT | CAIQSGENTEAFF | . | TRBV10-2 | . | TRBJ1-1
TGCGCCAGCAGCCCCGGGGACAGGGGAGAAGGTCTTGAAAAACTGTTTTTT | CASSPGDRGEGLEKLFF | TRBD1 | TRBV5-1 | . | TRBJ1-4
TGTGCCAGCAGTCCCCTCAACACTGAAGCTTTCTTT | CASSPLNTEAFF | . | TRBV12-3/TRBV12-4 | . | TRBJ1-1
TGCAGCGTTGCACTCGGGGGCGGCAATCAGCCCCAGCATTTT | CSVALGGGNQPQHF | . | TRBV29-1 | . | TRBJ1-5
TGTGCCAGCAGCGATTTACTAGCCAAAAACATTCAGTACTTC | CASSDLLAKNIQYF | . | TRBV13 | . | TRBJ2-4
TGCGCCAGCAGCCCCAGCGGGGGGTACAATGAGCAGTTCTTC | CASSPSGGYNEQFF | TRBD2 | TRBV5-1 | . | TRBJ2-1
TGTGCCATCAGTGGGGGGGGTGGCTACGAGCAGTACTTC | CAISGGGGYEQYF | TRBD2 | TRBV10-3 | . | TRBJ2-7
TGTGCCAGCAGCGATAGCGGGAGGGCCGACAATGAGCAGTTCTTC | CASSDSGRADNEQFF | TRBD2 | TRBV3-1/TRBV3-2 | once | TRBJ2-1
TGTGCCAGCAGCTTAGGCGTACAAGAGACCCAGTACTTC | CASSLGVQETQYF | . | TRBV11-3 | . | TRBJ2-5
TGCGCCAGTGGGACAGGGGATTATGAGCAGTTCTTC | CASGTGDYEQFF | TRBD1 | TRBV5-1 | . | TRBJ2-1
TGTGCCAGCAGCTTAGGGTCCGGCTACGAGCAGTACTTC | CASSLGSGYEQYF | . | TRBV7-9 | . | TRBJ2-7
TGCGCCAGCAGCCGCAGTGACAGCTCTGGGGCCAACGTCCTGACTTTC | CASSRSDSSGANVLTF | . | TRBV4-1 | . | TRBJ2-6
TGTGCCAGCAGCTTTGGGTTAGCAGACACAGATACGCAGTATTTT | CASSFGLADTDTQYF | . | TRBV5-4 | . | TRBJ2-3
TGTGCCAGCAGCTTATCGGGACTCTTCAATGAGCAGTTCTTC | CASSLSGLFNEQFF | . | TRBV7-3 | . | TRBJ2-1
TGTGCCAGCAGCAAAGTATGGACAGCTAAAGAGACCCAGTACTTC | CASSKVWTAKETQYF | . | TRBV21-1 | . | TRBJ2-5
TGTGCCAGCAGCTTCGTAAGGACTAGCGGGACCGCTGAGCAGTTCTTC | CASSFVRTSGTAEQFF | TRBD2 | TRBV5-4 | . | TRBJ2-1
TGTGCCAGTAGTCGTGGAGCCGGATCCTACGAGCAGTACTTC | CASSRGAGSYEQYF | . | TRBV19 | once | TRBJ2-7
TGTGCCATCAGCCCCGATGATACGCAGTATTTT | CAISPDDTQYF | . | TRBV10-3 | . | TRBJ2-3
TGTGCCAGCAGTTCACCCCCGGGGTCCTTCTATGGCTACACCTTC | CASSSPPGSFYGYTF | . | TRBV28 | . | TRBJ1-2
TGTGCCATCAGTGAACGTGACTACAATGAGCAGTTCTTC | CAISERDYNEQFF | . | TRBV10-3 | . | TRBJ2-1
TGTGCCAGCAGCTCTCTCGGGAAACTCCGCGGAAAACTGTTTTTT | CASSSLGKLRGKLFF | . | TRBV11-2 | . | TRBJ1-4
TGTGCCAGCAGCCGGACAGGGGGAGGCAATCAGCCCCAGCATTTT | CASSRTGGGNQPQHF | TRBD1 | TRBV6-5 | . | TRBJ1-5
TGTGCCAGCAGCCTCCGGGACACCCTGAACACTGAAGCTTTCTTT | CASSLRDTLNTEAFF | . | TRBV3-1/TRBV3-2 | . | TRBJ1-1
TGTGCCATCAGTGAGGTAGATACGCAGTATTTT | CAISEVDTQYF | . | TRBV10-3 | . | TRBJ2-3
TGTGCCAGCGGAAGTGGGTCCGGGGGGAACACTGAAGCTTTCTTT | CASGSGSGGNTEAFF | . | TRBV7-9 | . | TRBJ1-1
TGTGCCAGCAGCTCGTCTACTAGCAGCGGGATAAGGACAGATACGCAGTATTTT | CASSSSTSSGIRTDTQYF | TRBD2 | TRBV7-2 | . | TRBJ2-3
TGTGCCAGCAGTGAAAGGAGGACGGACGATCCCCAGCATTTT | CASSERRTDDPQHF | . | TRBV6-1 | . | TRBJ1-5
TGTGCCAGCAGTTCAAGGTTTCAAGGTAGCAATCAGCCCCAGCATTTT | CASSSRFQGSNQPQHF | . | TRBV6-5 | . | TRBJ1-5
TGTGCCAGCTCACCGGGAACTACCCGCGAGCAGTACTTC | CASSPGTTREQYF | . | TRBV18 | . | TRBJ2-7
TGTGCCAGCAGCCAAGAGGTAGGGATCTATGGCTACACCTTC | CASSQEVGIYGYTF | . | TRBV3-1/TRBV3-2 | . | TRBJ1-2
TGTGCCAGCAGTGAAATAGGGTCCCAGCATTTT | CASSEIGSQHF | . | TRBV6-1 | . | TRBJ1-5
TGTGCCAGCAGCCAATCAGGGGGAGAGAAAAAACTGTTTTTT | CASSQSGGEKKLFF | TRBD1 | TRBV3-1/TRBV3-2 | few | TRBJ1-4
TGTGCCAGTAATCATTTTTCCCGTCTCTACGAGCAGTACTTC | CASNHFSRLYEQYF | . | TRBV28 | . | TRBJ2-7
TGTGCCAGCTCACCCTCTAGCGGGAGGGCCGGGTTGGGTGAGCAGTTCTTC | CASSPSSGRAGLGEQFF | TRBD2 | TRBV18 | . | TRBJ2-1
TGTGCCAGCAGTTTTAAAGGGGAGACCCAGTACTTC | CASSFKGETQYF | . | TRBV12-3/TRBV12-4 | . | TRBJ2-5
TGTGCCAGCAGCTTGGCAGGGGACAGGGTTTCCTACGAGCAGTACTTC | CASSLAGDRVSYEQYF | TRBD1 | TRBV5-5 | . | TRBJ2-7